This record looks at one TCR beta chain sequence and its context. The material for each subset, its genomic DNA, was split evenly across several immunoSEQ plates. Measured with immunoSEQ multiplex PCR; TCRdb has only the in-frame clones, and not every one. The table has a few hundred thousand clones, around 95% seen once; the top ten hold over 0.09%. CDR1 SNHLY and CDR2 FYNNEI come from the germline V gene. The CDR3 is 14 residues long. V dropped 8 bases and J dropped 1; count of bases not matched to a gene: 5. CD45RO-negative, CCR7-selected cells formed the naive CD8 fraction, which excluded terminally differentiated effector memory CD45RA+ cells. The data originate from a study of shared clonotypes between healthy human individuals.

The sample was naive CD8+ T cells sorted from blood. This receptor was identified in a woman between 25 and 40 years old in good health. J is TRBJ1-1 and V is TRBV2; 9 nucleotides align to TRBD1. In DNA form, the CDR3 reads TGTGCCAGCCGGACAGGGGAGGGGAACACTGAAGCTTTCTTT. Translation gives CASRTGEGNTEAFF.